These T cell receptor beta chains were read from a single sample in a study of blood T cell repertoires in COVID-19. The repertoire was sequenced with immunoSEQ multiplex PCR; TCRdb's copy has only in-frame clones and lacks some. This table holds about 300,000 clones, roughly 89% found once. Source material: PBMCs or T cells enriched from blood (not recorded which). These receptors were collected from a woman aged 45-59 years who had been exposed to COVID-19. CDR3s include the opening cysteine and the closing phenylalanine or tryptophan. A D gene is named only where the DNA matches it firmly. Only part of the rows carry a size: once, few, many, or a class if the clone is expanded.

>-|-|TRBV11-2|TRBJ2-1
CASSLVLRGYNEQFF
TGTGCCAGCAGCTTAGTATTACGGGGTTACAATGAGCAGTTCTTC
>-|-|TRBV5-1|TRBJ1-1
CASSWGQTNTEAFF
TGCGCCAGCAGCTGGGGACAAACGAACACTGAAGCTTTCTTT
>-|TRBD2|TRBV5-1|TRBJ2-3
CASSYAPSGGAVDTQYF
TGCGCCAGCAGTTACGCTCCCAGCGGGGGGGCAGTAGATACGCAGTATTTT
>once|-|TRBV6-5|TRBJ2-7
CASRPPGQFYEQYF
TGTGCCAGCAGGCCCCCGGGACAATTCTACGAGCAGTACTTC
>-|-|TRBV4-1|TRBJ1-2
CASSQVFRSDGYTF
TGCGCCAGCAGCCAAGTGTTCAGGTCTGATGGCTACACCTTC
>-|TRBD2|TRBV19|TRBJ2-3
CASSILAGGVADTQYF
TGTGCCAGTAGTATCCTAGCGGGGGGGGTAGCAGATACGCAGTATTTT
>-|-|TRBV3-1/TRBV3-2|TRBJ2-3
CASSQIADTQYF
TGTGCCAGCAGCCAAATCGCAGATACGCAGTATTTT
>-|TRBD1|TRBV7-2|TRBJ2-5
CASSLMDRGRTKETQYF
TGTGCCAGCAGCTTGATGGACAGGGGGCGCACAAAAGAGACCCAGTACTTC
>-|-|TRBV5-6|TRBJ1-5
CASSLGQVNQPQHF
TGTGCCAGCAGCTTGGGACAGGTCAATCAGCCCCAGCATTTT
>-|-|TRBV14|TRBJ2-5
CASSQAYGRGETQYF
TGTGCCAGCAGCCAAGCGTACGGCAGGGGAGAGACCCAGTACTTC
>-|TRBD1|TRBV11-2|TRBJ1-1
CASSLGQGATEAFF
TGTGCCAGCAGCCTCGGACAGGGAGCCACTGAAGCTTTCTTT
>-|TRBD1|TRBV19|TRBJ2-1
CASSTRRTGYNEQFF
TGTGCCAGTAGTACCCGGAGGACAGGCTACAATGAGCAGTTCTTC
>-|-|TRBV28|TRBJ1-2
CASSPGGVSGYTF
TGTGCCAGCAGCCCCGGGGGGGTGAGTGGCTACACCTTC
>once|TRBD1|TRBV7-8|TRBJ1-5
CASSLGQGVNQPQHF
TGTGCCAGCAGCTTGGGGCAGGGGGTCAACCAGCCCCAGCATTTT
>-|-|TRBV21-1|TRBJ1-1
CASSKEGTGTMNTEAFF
TGTGCCAGCAGCAAAGAGGGCACAGGGACCATGAACACTGAAGCTTTCTTT
>-|-|TRBV19|TRBJ2-3
CAVQTNRDGGTDTQYF
TGTGCCGTACAGACTAACAGGGACGGGGGCACAGATACGCAGTATTTT
>-|TRBD1|TRBV11-2|TRBJ1-6
CASSLNTGGRNSPLHF
TGTGCCAGCAGCTTAAATACAGGGGGCAGGAATTCACCCCTCCACTTT
>-|TRBD1|TRBV19|TRBJ1-2
CASATGTGGFHGYTF
TGTGCCAGCGCTACCGGGACAGGGGGTTTCCATGGCTACACCTTC
>few|TRBD2|TRBV4-1|TRBJ2-3
CASSQIGLAGGLGSPDTQYF
TGCGCCAGCAGCCAAATAGGACTAGCGGGGGGGCTTGGGTCCCCAGATACGCAGTATTTT
>-|TRBD1|TRBV3-1/TRBV3-2|TRBJ2-7
CASSQSGQGRYEQYF
TGTGCCAGCAGCCAGTCGGGACAGGGGAGGTACGAGCAGTACTTC
>-|TRBD2|TRBV11-2|TRBJ2-1
CASSQGWSGGFYNEQFF
TGTGCCAGCAGCCAGGGATGGAGCGGGGGGTTCTACAATGAGCAGTTCTTC
>-|-|TRBV25-1|TRBJ2-4
CASSEVEASNAKNIQYF
TGTGCCAGCAGTGAAGTAGAGGCCTCCAACGCCAAAAACATTCAGTACTTC
>-|-|TRBV2|TRBJ2-3
CASKLSPAEVTRAARTTDTQYF
TGTGCCAGCAAGTTATCCCCCGCGGAGGTTACGCGAGCGGCACGAACCACAGATACGCAGTATTTT
>once|-|TRBV4-1|TRBJ1-2
CASSQGSDWSYTF
TGCGCCAGCAGCCAAGGAAGCGACTGGAGCTACACCTTC
>-|TRBD2|TRBV6-1|TRBJ2-2
CASSEHPAGRYTGELFF
TGTGCCAGCAGTGAACACCCAGCGGGGCGGTACACCGGGGAGCTGTTTTTT
>-|TRBD1|TRBV5-4|TRBJ1-1
CASSFGQGGTEAFF
TGTGCCAGCAGCTTTGGACAGGGAGGGACTGAAGCTTTCTTT
>-|-|TRBV20-1|TRBJ2-7
CSASTGLSDEQYF
TGCAGTGCTAGTACCGGGTTGAGCGACGAGCAGTACTTC
>-|TRBD2|TRBV3-1/TRBV3-2|TRBJ2-1
CASSQGPGGYNEQFF
TGTGCCAGCAGCCAAGGGCCGGGGGGATACAATGAGCAGTTCTTC
>-|-|TRBV24-1|TRBJ1-5
CATSDLDARNSNQPQHF
TGTGCCACCAGTGATTTGGATGCTAGGAATAGCAATCAGCCCCAGCATTTT
>-|-|TRBV28|TRBJ1-1
CASSLAANTEAFF
TGTGCCAGCAGTTTGGCCGCTAACACTGAAGCTTTCTTT
>-|-|TRBV18|TRBJ1-2
CASSPFPENSGYGYTF
TGTGCCAGCTCACCATTTCCGGAGAATTCGGGCTATGGCTACACCTTC
>-|-|TRBV5-4|TRBJ1-3
CASSRGSGNTIYF
TGTGCCAGCAGCCGAGGCTCTGGAAACACCATATATTTT
>-|-|TRBV27|TRBJ2-5
CASSFLGEGTQYF
TGTGCCAGCAGTTTTCTTGGAGAGGGGACCCAGTACTTC
>-|TRBD1|TRBV28|TRBJ2-1
CASSLFPFEPGQGGNEQFF
TGTGCCAGCAGTTTATTTCCCTTCGAACCGGGACAGGGCGGGAATGAGCAGTTCTTC
>-|TRBD2|TRBV3-1/TRBV3-2|TRBJ2-2
CASSQWGLAGGLATGELFF
TGTGCCAGCAGCCAGTGGGGACTAGCGGGGGGGCTCGCCACCGGGGAGCTGTTTTTT
>few|-|TRBV30|TRBJ1-4
CAWSIGGNEKLFF
TGTGCCTGGAGTATTGGGGGGAATGAAAAACTGTTTTTT
>-|TRBD1|TRBV28|TRBJ1-1
CASSPGQVEAFF
TGTGCCAGCAGCCCCGGACAGGTTGAAGCTTTCTTT
>-|-|TRBV7-2|TRBJ1-6
CASSLVGGDYNSPLHF
TGTGCCAGCAGCCTTGTCGGGGGAGACTATAATTCACCCCTCCACTTT
>-|-|TRBV12-3/TRBV12-4|TRBJ2-7
CASSTDRDYEQYF
TGTGCCAGCAGCACCGACAGAGACTACGAGCAGTACTTC
>-|-|TRBV19|TRBJ2-7
CASSPLGPAQYEQYF
TGTGCCAGTAGCCCGCTTGGGCCCGCCCAATACGAGCAGTACTTC
>-|-|TRBV15|TRBJ1-5
CATSPRSRNQPQHF
TGTGCCACCAGCCCCAGATCTCGCAATCAGCCCCAGCATTTT
>-|TRBD1|TRBV5-4|TRBJ1-6
CASSGDRSSYNSPLHF
TGTGCCAGCAGCGGGGACAGGAGCTCCTATAATTCACCCCTCCACTTT
>-|TRBD1|TRBV4-1|TRBJ2-3
CASSQDVDRANTDTQYF
TGCGCCAGCAGCCAAGATGTCGACAGGGCGAACACAGATACGCAGTATTTT
>-|-|TRBV5-1|TRBJ1-3
CASSAGLSGNTIYF
TGCGCCAGCAGCGCGGGCCTCTCTGGAAACACCATATATTTT
>-|-|TRBV29-1|TRBJ1-1
CSVAQTMNTEAFF
TGCAGCGTTGCACAGACCATGAACACTGAAGCTTTCTTT
>-|-|TRBV5-1|TRBJ2-3
CASSLGQSTDTQYF
TGCGCCAGCAGCTTGGGACAAAGCACAGATACGCAGTATTTT
>-|-|TRBV5-4|TRBJ2-2
CASSTKDTNTGELFF
TGTGCCAGCAGCACTAAAGATACAAACACCGGGGAGCTGTTTTTT
>-|TRBD2|TRBV15|TRBJ2-1
CATSASGSYNEQFF
TGTGCCACCAGCGCTAGCGGCTCCTACAATGAGCAGTTCTTC
>-|TRBD1|TRBV9|TRBJ1-5
CASSTGPGTGQPQHF
TGTGCCAGCAGCACGGGACCCGGGACAGGCCAGCCCCAGCATTTT
>-|-|TRBV5-4|TRBJ2-3
CASSSQGSDTQYF
TGTGCCAGCAGCTCACAGGGTTCAGATACGCAGTATTTT
>-|TRBD1|TRBV6-1|TRBJ1-2
CASSEVAHRGRGYTF
TGTGCCAGCAGTGAAGTGGCCCACAGGGGGAGAGGCTACACCTTC
>-|-|TRBV27|TRBJ2-7
CASSPQGVGQYF
TGTGCCAGCAGCCCACAGGGTGTCGGGCAGTACTTC
>-|-|TRBV28|TRBJ1-5
CASSEARGANSNQPQHF
TGTGCCAGCAGTGAGGCCCGCGGGGCTAATAGCAATCAGCCCCAGCATTTT
>-|TRBD2|TRBV3-1/TRBV3-2|TRBJ2-5
CASSQEGGLAGGGETQYF
TGTGCCAGCAGCCAAGAGGGTGGGCTAGCGGGGGGAGGAGAGACCCAGTACTTC
>-|TRBD1|TRBV27|TRBJ2-7
CASSPLGTGSSEQYF
TGTGCCAGCAGTCCCCTAGGGACAGGGTCGTCCGAGCAGTACTTC
>-|-|TRBV30|TRBJ1-2
CAWSVSPGGYTF
TGTGCCTGGAGTGTATCCCCGGGGGGCTACACCTTC
>-|TRBD1|TRBV6-5|TRBJ2-7
CASIKDRGRYEQYF
TGTGCCAGCATTAAGGACAGGGGGCGGTACGAGCAGTACTTC
>-|-|TRBV27|TRBJ1-2
CASSFSQAHPNYGYTF
TGTGCCAGCAGTTTCTCGCAGGCCCACCCCAACTATGGCTACACCTTC